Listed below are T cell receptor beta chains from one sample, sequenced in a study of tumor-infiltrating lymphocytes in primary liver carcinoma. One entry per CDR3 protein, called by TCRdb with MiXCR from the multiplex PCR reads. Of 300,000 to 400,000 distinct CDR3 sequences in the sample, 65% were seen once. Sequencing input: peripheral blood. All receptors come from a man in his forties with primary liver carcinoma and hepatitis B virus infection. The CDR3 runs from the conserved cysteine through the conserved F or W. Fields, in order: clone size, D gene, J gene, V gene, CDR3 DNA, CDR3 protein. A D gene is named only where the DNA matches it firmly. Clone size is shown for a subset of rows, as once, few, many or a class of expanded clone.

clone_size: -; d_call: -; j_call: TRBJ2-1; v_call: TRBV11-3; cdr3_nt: TGTGCCATCAGCCGGTCCAGCGGAGCAGACTACAATGAGCAGTTCTTC; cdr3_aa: CAISRSSGADYNEQFF
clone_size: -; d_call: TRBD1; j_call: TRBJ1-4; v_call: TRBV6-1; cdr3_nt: TGTGCCAGCAAGGGGGCGACTAATGAAAAACTGCTTTTT; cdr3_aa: CASKGATNEKLLF
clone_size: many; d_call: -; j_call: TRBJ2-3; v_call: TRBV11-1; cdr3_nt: TGTGCCAGCAGCTTAGCGCTGGGGTCCCCAGATACGCAGTATTTT; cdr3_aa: CASSLALGSPDTQYF
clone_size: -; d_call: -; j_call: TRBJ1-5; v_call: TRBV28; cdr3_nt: TGTGCCAGCCTCGAGGCAGGGGTCAATCAGCCCCAGCATTTT; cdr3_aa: CASLEAGVNQPQHF
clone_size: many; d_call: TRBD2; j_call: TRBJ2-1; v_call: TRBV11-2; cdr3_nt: TGTGCCAGCAGCTCCGGGACTAGGAATGAGCAGTTCTTC; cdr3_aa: CASSSGTRNEQFF
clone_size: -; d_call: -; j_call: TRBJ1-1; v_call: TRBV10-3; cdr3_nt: TGTGCCATCAGTGAGTCGGGCCGGGGGAACACTGAAGCTTTCTTT; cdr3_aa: CAISESGRGNTEAFF
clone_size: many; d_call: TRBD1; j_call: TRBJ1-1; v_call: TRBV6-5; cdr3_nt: TGTGCCAGCAGTTACTCGTACGCAGGGGGTTATGAAGCTTTCTTT; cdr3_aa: CASSYSYAGGYEAFF
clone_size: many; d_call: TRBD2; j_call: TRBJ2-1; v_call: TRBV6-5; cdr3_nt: TGTGCCAGCAGCCGCGGGACTAGCAGAAGTGAGCAGTTCTTC; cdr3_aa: CASSRGTSRSEQFF
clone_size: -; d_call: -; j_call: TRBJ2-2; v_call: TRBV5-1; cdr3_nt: TGCGCCAGCAGCGGAGTGACAGCCACCGGGGAGCTGTTTTTT; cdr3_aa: CASSGVTATGELFF
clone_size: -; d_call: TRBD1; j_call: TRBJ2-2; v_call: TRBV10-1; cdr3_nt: TGCGCCAGCAGTGCCATGGACAGGGTGGACACCGGGGAGCTGTTTTTT; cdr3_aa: CASSAMDRVDTGELFF
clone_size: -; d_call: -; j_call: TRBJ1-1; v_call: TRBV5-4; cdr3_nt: TGTGCCAGCCGCCCCGACAGCCTGAACACTGAAGCTTTCTTT; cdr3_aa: CASRPDSLNTEAFF
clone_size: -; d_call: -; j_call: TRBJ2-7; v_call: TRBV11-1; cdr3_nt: TGTGCCAGCAGCTTAGATAAGGGGCACCCGATGTACGAGCAGTACTTC; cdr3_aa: CASSLDKGHPMYEQYF
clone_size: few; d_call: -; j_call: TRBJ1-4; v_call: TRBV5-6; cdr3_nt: TGTGCCAGCTCCGGGGGTAATGAAAAACTGTTTTTT; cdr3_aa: CASSGGNEKLFF
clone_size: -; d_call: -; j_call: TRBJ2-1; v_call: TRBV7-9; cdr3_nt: TGTGCCAGCAGCTTGGCGGGGGCCAGGGACAATGAGCAGTTCTTC; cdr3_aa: CASSLAGARDNEQFF
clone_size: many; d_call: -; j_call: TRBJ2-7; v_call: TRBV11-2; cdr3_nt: TGTGCCAGCAGCTTAGCCCAGGCCGAGTACGAGCAGTACTTC; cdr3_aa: CASSLAQAEYEQYF
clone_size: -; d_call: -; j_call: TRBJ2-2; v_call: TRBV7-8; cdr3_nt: TGTGCCAGCGTCCTGGCCTGGGGGCGAGCAGATACCGGGGAGCTGTTTTTT; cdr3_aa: CASVLAWGRADTGELFF
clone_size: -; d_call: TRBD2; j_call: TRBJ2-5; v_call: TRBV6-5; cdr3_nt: TGTGCCAGCAGTTGCTCACGGGAGGGAGAAGAGACCCAGTACTTC; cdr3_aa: CASSCSREGEETQYF
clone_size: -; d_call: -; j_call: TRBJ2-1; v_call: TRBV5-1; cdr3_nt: TGCGCCAGCAGCTTGGAAGGCGGGCTGTCCTACAATGAGCAGTTCTTC; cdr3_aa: CASSLEGGLSYNEQFF
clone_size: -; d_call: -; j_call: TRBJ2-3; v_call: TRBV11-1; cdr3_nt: TGTGCCAGCAGCTTAGGGCAGAACACAGATACGCAGTATTTT; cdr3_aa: CASSLGQNTDTQYF
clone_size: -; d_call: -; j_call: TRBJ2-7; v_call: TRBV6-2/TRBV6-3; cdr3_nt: TGTGCCAGCAGGGACACTGCCCCATACGCGAAGTACTTC; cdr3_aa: CASRDTAPYAKYF
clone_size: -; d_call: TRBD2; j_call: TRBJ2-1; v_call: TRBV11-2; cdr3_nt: TGTGCCAGCAGCTTCGGGACTAGCGAGAGTAGTGAGCAGTTCTTC; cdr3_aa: CASSFGTSESSEQFF
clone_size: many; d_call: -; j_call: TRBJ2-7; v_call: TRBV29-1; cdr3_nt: TGCAGCGTCTCCGAAGGAATCGTGTCCCTCTACGAGCAGTACTTC; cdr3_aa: CSVSEGIVSLYEQYF
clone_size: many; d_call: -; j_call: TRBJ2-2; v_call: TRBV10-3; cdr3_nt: TGTGCCACAGATTTAGGGGCGAACACCGGGGAGCTGTTTTTT; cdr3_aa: CATDLGANTGELFF
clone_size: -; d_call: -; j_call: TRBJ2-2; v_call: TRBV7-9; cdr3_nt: TGTGCCAGCAGCTCCATCCCCCTGGACACCGGGGAGCTGTTTTTT; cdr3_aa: CASSSIPLDTGELFF
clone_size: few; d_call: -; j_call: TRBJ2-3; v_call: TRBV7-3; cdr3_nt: TGTGCCAGCAGGGTGGGACCCACAGATACGCAGTATTTT; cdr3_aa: CASRVGPTDTQYF
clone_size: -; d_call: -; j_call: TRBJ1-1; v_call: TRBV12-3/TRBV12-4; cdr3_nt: TGTGCCAGCAGTCTCCAGAACCCTAACACTGAAGCTTTCTTT; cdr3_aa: CASSLQNPNTEAFF
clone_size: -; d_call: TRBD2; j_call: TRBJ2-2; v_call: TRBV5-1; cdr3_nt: TGCGCCAGCATCTTAACGGGAGGGCCCACCGGGGAGCTGTTTTTT; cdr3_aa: CASILTGGPTGELFF
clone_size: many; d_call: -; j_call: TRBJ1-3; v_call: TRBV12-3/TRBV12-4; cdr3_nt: TGTGCCAGCAGCACTCGCGGGGAAGGTGGAAACACCATATATTTT; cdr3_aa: CASSTRGEGGNTIYF
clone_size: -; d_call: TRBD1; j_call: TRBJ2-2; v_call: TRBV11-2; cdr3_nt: TGTGCCAGCAGCTCCGGGACAGGCTATAAAACCGGGGAGCTGTTTTTC; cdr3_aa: CASSSGTGYKTGELFF
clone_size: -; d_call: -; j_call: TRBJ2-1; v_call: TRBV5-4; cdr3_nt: TGTGCCAGCAGCTCAGCGTTATCGGATGAGCAGTTCTTC; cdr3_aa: CASSSALSDEQFF
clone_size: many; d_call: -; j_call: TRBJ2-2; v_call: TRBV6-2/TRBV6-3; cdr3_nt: TGTGCCAGCAGTTACAACACAAACACCGGGGAGCTGTTTTTT; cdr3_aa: CASSYNTNTGELFF
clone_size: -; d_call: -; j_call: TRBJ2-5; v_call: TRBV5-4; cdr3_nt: TGTCCCAGCAGCATAGCCCGGACAGAAGAGACCCAGTATTTC; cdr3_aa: CPSSIARTEETQYF
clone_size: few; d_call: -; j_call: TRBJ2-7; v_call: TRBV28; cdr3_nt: TGTGCCAGCAGTTTAGAGGCCGCAGCCTACGAGCAGTACTTC; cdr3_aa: CASSLEAAAYEQYF
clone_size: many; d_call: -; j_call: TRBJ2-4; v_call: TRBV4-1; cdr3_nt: TGCGCCAGCAGCCAAGATCGGGCAGGTGCACAAAACATTCAGTACTTC; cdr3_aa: CASSQDRAGAQNIQYF
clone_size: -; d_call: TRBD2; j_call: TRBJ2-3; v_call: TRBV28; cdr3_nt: TGTGTCAGCAGCCACCTAGCGGAGGTCACAGATACGCAGTATTTT; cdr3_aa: CVSSHLAEVTDTQYF
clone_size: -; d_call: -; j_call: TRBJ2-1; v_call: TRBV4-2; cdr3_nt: TGTGCTAGCAGCTGCGCCGTGAGGGACCACTCCTACAATGAGCAGTCCTTC; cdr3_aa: CASSCAVRDHSYNEQSF
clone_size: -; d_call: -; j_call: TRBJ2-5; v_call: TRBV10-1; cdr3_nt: TGCGCCAGCAGTGAGGGGTGGGAGAGGCAGACCCAGTACTTC; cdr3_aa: CASSEGWERQTQYF
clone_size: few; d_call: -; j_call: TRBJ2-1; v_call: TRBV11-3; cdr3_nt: TGTGCCAGCAGCTTAGTGCGATTCAATGAGCAGTTCTTC; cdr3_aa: CASSLVRFNEQFF
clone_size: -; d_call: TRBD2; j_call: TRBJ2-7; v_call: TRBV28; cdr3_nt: TGTGCCAGCAAGGGTTACGGGACTAGCGGGAGTGAGGACTACGAGCAGTACTTC; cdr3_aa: CASKGYGTSGSEDYEQYF
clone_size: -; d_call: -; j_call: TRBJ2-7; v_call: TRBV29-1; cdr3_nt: TGCAGTGTTGGGCCTAGCGTCAACGATCAGTACTTC; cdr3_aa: CSVGPSVNDQYF
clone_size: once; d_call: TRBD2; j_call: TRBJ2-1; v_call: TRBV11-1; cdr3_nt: TGTACCAGCAGCTTAAGACTAGCGGTCCCCTACAATGTGCAGTTCTTC; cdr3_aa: CTSSLRLAVPYNVQFF
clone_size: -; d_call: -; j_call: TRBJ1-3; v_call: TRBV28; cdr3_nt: TGTGCCAGCAGCGGAGCCCACTCTGGAAACACCATATATTTT; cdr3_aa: CASSGAHSGNTIYF
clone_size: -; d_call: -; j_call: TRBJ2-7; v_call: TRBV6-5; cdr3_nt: TGTGCCATAATTACGGCTTTGGCTCCCGACCATCCCTACGAGCAGTACTTC; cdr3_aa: CAIITALAPDHPYEQYF
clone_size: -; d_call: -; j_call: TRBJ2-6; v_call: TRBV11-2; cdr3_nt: TGTGCCAGCAGCTTAGGGTTGGGGCCCGGCTCTGGGGCCAACGTCCTGACTTTC; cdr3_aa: CASSLGLGPGSGANVLTF
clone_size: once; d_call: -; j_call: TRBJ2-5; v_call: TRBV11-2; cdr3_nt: TGTGCCAGCAGACCCCGGGACTCGGCCCACCGAGAGACCCAGTACTTC; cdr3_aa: CASRPRDSAHRETQYF
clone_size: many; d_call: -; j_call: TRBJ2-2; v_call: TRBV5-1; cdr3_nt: TGCGCCAGCAGCTTGAGTACCACCGGGGAGCTGTTTTTT; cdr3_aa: CASSLSTTGELFF
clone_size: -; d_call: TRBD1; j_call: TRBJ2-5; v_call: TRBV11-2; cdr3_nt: TGTGCCAGCAACTTTGCAGGACAGGGAGGTGAGACCCAGTACTTC; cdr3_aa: CASNFAGQGGETQYF
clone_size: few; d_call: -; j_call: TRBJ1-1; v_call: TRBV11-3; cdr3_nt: TGTGCCAGCAGCAACGAATGCACTGAGGCTTTCTTT; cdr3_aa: CASSNECTEAFF
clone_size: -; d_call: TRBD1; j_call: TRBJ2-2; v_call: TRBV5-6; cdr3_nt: TGTGCCAGCAGCGCAATGGGACAGGGGAACGGGGAGCTGTTTTTT; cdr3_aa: CASSAMGQGNGELFF
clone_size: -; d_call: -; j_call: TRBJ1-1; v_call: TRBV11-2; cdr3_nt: TGTGCCAGCAGTTATTCAGAGAACACTGAAACTTTCTTT; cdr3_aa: CASSYSENTETFF
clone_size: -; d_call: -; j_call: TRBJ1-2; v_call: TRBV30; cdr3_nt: TGTGCCTGGAGTGTACTACACAGCAACTATGGCTACACCTTC; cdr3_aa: CAWSVLHSNYGYTF
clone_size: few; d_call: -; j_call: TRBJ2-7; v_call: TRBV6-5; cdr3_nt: TGTGCCAGCAACTACGAGGGCAGGGGCTACGAGCAATACTTC; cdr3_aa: CASNYEGRGYEQYF
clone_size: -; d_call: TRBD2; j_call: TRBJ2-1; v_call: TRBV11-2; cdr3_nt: TGTGCCAGCACTGTTGGACTAGCGGCCAGCAATGAGCAGTTCTTC; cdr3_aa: CASTVGLAASNEQFF
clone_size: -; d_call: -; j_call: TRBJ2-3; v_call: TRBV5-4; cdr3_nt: TGTGTCAGCAGCCTGGCCTATTCAGATATGCAGTATTTT; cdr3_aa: CVSSLAYSDMQYF
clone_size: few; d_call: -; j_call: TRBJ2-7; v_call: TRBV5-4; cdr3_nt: TGTGCCAGCAGCTTGGTCCTCCGAGGTGGCCCCAGCTACGAGCAGTACTTC; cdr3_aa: CASSLVLRGGPSYEQYF
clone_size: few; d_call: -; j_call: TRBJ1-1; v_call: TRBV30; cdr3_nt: TGTGCCTGGAGTCCTCAGGGTGACACTGAAGCTTTCTTT; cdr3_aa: CAWSPQGDTEAFF
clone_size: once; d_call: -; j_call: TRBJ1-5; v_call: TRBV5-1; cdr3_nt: TGCGCCAGCAGCCCTGACGGTGGGAGGAATCAGCCCCAGCATTTT; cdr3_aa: CASSPDGGRNQPQHF
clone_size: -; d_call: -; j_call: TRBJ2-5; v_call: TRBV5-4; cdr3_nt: TGTGCCAGCAGCATGGCCAGTCAGCAAGAGACCCAGTACTTC; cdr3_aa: CASSMASQQETQYF